The T cell receptor beta chain under discussion was sequenced for a study of blood T cell repertoires in COVID-19. This clone was seen only a few times. Only in-frame clones appear in the TCRdb table, and some are missing; sequencing was by immunoSEQ multiplex PCR. The sample lists almost 500,000 clones, about 88% seen once, with 7% to 10% in the top ten. The material sequenced was PBMCs or T cells enriched from blood (not recorded which). The TCR was taken from a woman aged 60 to 75 who had recovered from COVID-19.

CDR3 residues: CASSQVPGSYNEQFF. CDR3 in DNA: TGTGCCAGCAGCCAAGTCCCGGGCTCCTACAATGAGCAGTTCTTC. This chain connects TRBV3-1 (or the pseudogene TRBV3-2) to TRBJ2-1; D is unresolved. The CDR3 loop spans 15 amino acids. Trimming shortened V by 1 base and J by 0 bases, and 7 bases separated the two germline ends. Germline V CDR1 and CDR2: LGHDT, YNNKEL (reference sequence).